These 19 T cell receptor beta chains share one sample of origin, sequenced in a study of control samples from healthy donors and cancer patients. TCRdb's table, derived via immunoSEQ multiplex PCR, lists solely in-frame clones and lacks some. The sample records fewer than 95,000 clones, more than 75% being singletons. Sequencing input: blood. These receptors were obtained from a woman between 40 and 50 years old in good health.

The rearrangement joins TRBV5-1 to TRBJ1-3; D unclear. The CDR3 runs 17 residues. Trimming shortened V by 2 bases and J by 1 base, and 16 bases separated the two germline ends. CDR1 SGHRS and CDR2 YFSETQ come from the germline V gene. CDR3 sequence (DNA): TGCGCCAGCAGCTTCCGCTCCAGTGACCTGTCTGGAAACACCATATATTTT. Protein: CASSFRSSDLSGNTIYF.

This rearrangement joins TRBV2 to TRBJ2-7, with 7 nucleotides matching TRBD2. J lost 1 base, V lost 3 bases, and 9 bases had no gene match. CDR1 is SNHLY and CDR2 is FYNNEI in the germline V gene. The CDR3 spans 16 residues. The CDR3: CASSEVWGGLSYEQYF. The DNA for the CDR3 is TGTGCCAGCAGTGAGGTGTGGGGAGGGTTATCCTACGAGCAGTACTTC.

The rearrangement uses TRBV6-2 or TRBV6-3 and TRBJ2-7; tentative D call: TRBD2 (6 bases). The V gene's germline CDR1 is MNHEY and CDR2 SVGEGT. V was pared by 3 bases and J by 7 bases, with 19 bases between. The CDR3 contains 15 residues. DNA for the CDR3: TGTGCCAGCAGTTATGCGGACTCGAGCGGAGGGGAGCAGTACTTC. Its protein product is CASSYADSSGGEQYF.

The rearrangement links TRBV4-3 to TRBJ2-2; D might be TRBD1 (6 bases). The CDR3 extends over 15 amino acids. The V end lost 6 bases, the J end lost 6 bases, and 17 bases lay between the germline ends. Germline values: CDR1 LGHNA, CDR2 YSLEER. The CDR3 nucleotides are TGCGCCAGCAGTCAGGCAACAGGGACGGCCGGGGAGCTGTTTTTT. It translates to CASSQATGTAGELFF.

The J gene is TRBJ2-3, the V gene TRBV6-6; 7 bases match TRBD2. There are 14 residues in the CDR3. V lost 7 bases, J lost 3 bases, and 7 bases stayed unmatched. CDR1 and CDR2 from the germline V gene are MNHNY and SVGAGI (reference sequence). CDR3 loop: CASMRRGTTDTQYF. In DNA, the CDR3 is TGTGCCAGCATGCGGCGGGGGACTACAGATACGCAGTATTTT.

V is TRBV19 and J is TRBJ2-5; D possibly uses TRBD1 or TRBD2 (5 bases each). Looked up from germline, CDR1 is LNHDA and CDR2 is SQIVND (reference sequence). Trimming took off 4 bases at V and 4 bases at J, with 13 bases between the two ends. The CDR3 has 14 amino acids. This chain's CDR3 is CASSSRDGRETQYF. The CDR3, as DNA: TGTGCCAGTAGTAGTCGGGACGGCCGAGAGACCCAGTACTTC. Full variable domain (remainder filled in from reference TRBV19 and TRBJ2-5): DGGITQSPKYLFRKEGQNVTLSCEQNLNHDAMYWYRQDPGQGLRLIYYSQIVNDFQKGDIAEGYSVSREKKESFPLTVTSAQKNPTAFYLCASSSRDGRETQYFGPGTRLLVL.

The genes are TRBV24-1 and TRBJ2-3; TRBD1 or TRBD2 may be the D gene (5 bases each). V was pared by 7 bases and J by 5 bases, with 15 bases between. The CDR3 consists of 14 residues. CDR1 is KGHDR, CDR2 SFDVKD, per germline. Written as DNA, the CDR3 is TGTGCCACCAGGGGGACCCTAGAAGGAGATACGCAGTATTTT. Protein: CATRGTLEGDTQYF.

About this clone itself: Other DNA sequences in the sample encode the same CDR3. The chain links TRBV7-2 to TRBJ1-3; D remains unclear. Trimming removed 1 base from V and 1 base from J, with 2 bases in between. This CDR3 has 13 residues. CDR1 is SGHTA, CDR2 FQGNSA, per germline. The CDR3 reads CASSLGSGNTIYF. In DNA form, the CDR3 reads TGTGCCAGCAGCTTAGGATCTGGAAACACCATATATTTT. Complete variable domain (other parts from reference TRBV7-2 and TRBJ1-3): GAGVSQSPSNKVTEKGKDVELRCDPISGHTALYWYRQSLGQGLEFLIYFQGNSAPDKSGLPSDRFSAERTGGSVSTLTIQRTQQEDSAVYLCASSLGSGNTIYFGEGSWLTVV.

This chain joins TRBV3-1 (or the pseudogene TRBV3-2) and TRBJ2-5; D might be TRBD1 (5 bases). V was cut by 0 bases and J by 5 bases, with 25 bases left in between. The CDR3 is made up of 19 amino acids. Germline V lookup: CDR1 LGHDT, CDR2 YNNKEL (reference sequence). The CDR3: CASSQDQRQPESQGETQYF. In DNA form, the CDR3 reads TGTGCCAGCAGCCAAGATCAGCGACAGCCAGAATCCCAGGGTGAGACCCAGTACTTC.

This chain connects TRBV30 to TRBJ1-1; TRBD1 might be the D (6 bases). This CDR3 spans 14 amino acids. CDR1 and CDR2 (germline): GTSNPN, SVGIG (reference sequence). The germline V and J ends were trimmed by 3 bases and 3 bases, with 14 bases remaining between them. DNA of the CDR3: TGTGCCTGGAGGCTTAGGGGGGAGGACACTGAAGCTTTCTTT. Amino acids: CAWRLRGEDTEAFF.

The V gene is TRBV19, the J gene TRBJ1-1; possibly TRBD1 for D (6 bases). Germline V gene lookup returns CDR1 LNHDA and CDR2 SQIVND (reference sequence). This CDR3 has 16 amino acids. Between the trimmed V and J ends, which lost 7 bases and 3 bases, there was a span of 21 bases. CDR3 protein: CASTTRGGRTHTEAFF. CDR3 bases: TGTGCCAGTACCACTCGGGGGGGCCGAACCCACACTGAAGCTTTCTTT.

This sequence joins TRBV5-1 and TRBJ1-1; the match to TRBD1 covers 9 bases. This CDR3 spans 15 amino acids. Germline CDR1 and CDR2: SGHRS and YFSETQ. The junction had 5 bases not matched to a gene; V was cut back by 2 bases and J by 3 bases. The DNA for the CDR3 is TGCGCCAGCAGCTTACTGACAGGGGGGGACACTGAAGCTTTCTTT. Protein sequence: CASSLLTGGDTEAFF.

The chain joins TRBV7-9 to TRBJ2-5, with 9 positions matching TRBD2. Per germline, CDR1 SEHNR and CDR2 FQNEAQ (reference sequence). The V and J ends lost 3 bases and 5 bases, in that order; junction bases with no gene match: 7. This CDR3 has 15 residues. CDR3: CASSLGGGAAETQYF. DNA for the CDR3: TGTGCCAGCAGCTTGGGCGGGGGGGCCGCCGAGACCCAGTACTTC. The full variable domain, its missing parts supplied by reference TRBV7-9 and TRBJ2-5, is DTGVSQNPRHKITKRGQNVTFRCDPISEHNRLYWYRQTLGQGPEFLTYFQNEAQLEKSRLLSDRFSAERPKGSFSTLEIQRTEQGDSAMYLCASSLGGGAAETQYFGPGTRLLVL.

The chain has TRBV12-3 or TRBV12-4 and TRBJ1-4; D is possibly TRBD1 (6 bases). The CDR3 runs 13 residues. Trimming took off 5 bases at V and 8 bases at J, with 12 bases between the two ends. CDR3 residues: CASSHGQPEKLFF. CDR3 sequence (DNA): TGTGCCAGCAGTCACGGACAGCCGGAAAAACTGTTTTTT.

The chain couples TRBV5-1 to TRBJ1-5, with 8 bases matching TRBD1. Germline V CDR1 and CDR2: SGHRS, YFSETQ. Germline trimming cut 5 bases from V and 6 bases from J; bases unmatched to any gene: 4. The CDR3 is 13 residues long. CDR3 protein: CASRTGVGQPQHF. In DNA, the CDR3 is TGCGCCAGCAGGACAGGGGTTGGTCAGCCCCAGCATTTT. Together with reference TRBV5-1 and TRBJ1-5, the CDR3 gives the full variable domain: KAGVTQTPRYLIKTRGQQVTLSCSPISGHRSVSWYQQTPGQGLQFLFEYFSETQRNKGNFPGRFSGRQFSNSRSEMNVSTLELGDSALYLCASRTGVGQPQHFGDGTRLSIL.

This clone was observed a single time. The V gene is TRBV5-1, the J gene TRBJ2-3, with 8 bases that match TRBD1. Germline assignment: CDR1 SGHRS and CDR2 YFSETQ. With V trimmed by 1 base and J by 3 bases, 13 bases remained unmatched. The CDR3 is 18 residues long. The CDR3 region is CASSLWGAQGAGTDTQYF. Written as DNA, the CDR3 is TGCGCCAGCAGCTTGTGGGGAGCCCAGGGGGCTGGGACAGATACGCAGTATTTT.

The chain carries TRBV14 and TRBJ1-1; D is ambiguous. There are 12 residues in the CDR3. The V end was cut by 0 bases, the J end by 10 bases, with 9 bases between. The germline V gene has CDR1 SGHDN and CDR2 FVKESK. The CDR3 bases are TGTGCCAGCAGCCAAGATCGTCTTTTAGCTTTCTTT. Translated: CASSQDRLLAFF.

This chain joins TRBV5-1 and TRBJ2-3; D may correspond to TRBD1 or TRBD2 (5 bases each). Germline V lookup: CDR1 SGHRS, CDR2 YFSETQ. The CDR3 has 15 residues. V lost 4 bases and J lost 2, with 14 bases in between. The CDR3 reads CASSLGTGTTDTQYF. The DNA of the CDR3 is TGCGCCAGCAGCCTTGGAACTGGGACCACAGATACGCAGTATTTT. The variable domain in full, with the rest retrieved from reference TRBV5-1 and TRBJ2-3, is KAGVTQTPRYLIKTRGQQVTLSCSPISGHRSVSWYQQTPGQGLQFLFEYFSETQRNKGNFPGRFSGRQFSNSRSEMNVSTLELGDSALYLCASSLGTGTTDTQYFGPGTRLTVL.

V is TRBV4-3 and J is TRBJ1-6; no clear D. V gave up 0 bases and J gave up 7 bases, with 4 bases separating them. This CDR3 has 13 amino acids. The germline CDR1 and CDR2 sequences are LGHNA and YSLEER. In DNA form, the CDR3 reads TGCGCCAGCAGCCAAGAGCAGAATTCACCCCTCCACTTT. It yields the protein CASSQEQNSPLHF.